This TCR beta chain appears in the sequencing data of a study of blood T cell repertoires in COVID-19. Method: immunoSEQ multiplex PCR; TCRdb's copy keeps in-frame clones and lacks some. The sample lists more than 35,000 clones; roughly 84% were seen once. This TCR derives from a man aged 55 to 70 with active COVID-19. Sequencing was done on a sample of peripheral blood.

CDR3 sequence reads: CSARWGGTEAFF. As DNA, the CDR3 is TGCAGCGCTCGATGGGGAGGGACTGAAGCTTTCTTT. This chain joins TRBV29-1 and TRBJ1-1; D is undetermined. This CDR3 has 12 amino acids. V lost 7 bases, J lost 5 bases, and 14 bases lay in between. Germline lookup yields CDR1 SQVTM and CDR2 ANQGSEA. The variable domain in full, completed from reference TRBV29-1 and TRBJ1-1, reads SAVISQKPSRDICQRGTSLTIQCQVDSQVTMMFWYRQQPGQSLTLIATANQGSEATYESGFVIDKFPISRPNLTFSTLTVSNMSPEDSSIYLCSARWGGTEAFFGQGTRLTVV.